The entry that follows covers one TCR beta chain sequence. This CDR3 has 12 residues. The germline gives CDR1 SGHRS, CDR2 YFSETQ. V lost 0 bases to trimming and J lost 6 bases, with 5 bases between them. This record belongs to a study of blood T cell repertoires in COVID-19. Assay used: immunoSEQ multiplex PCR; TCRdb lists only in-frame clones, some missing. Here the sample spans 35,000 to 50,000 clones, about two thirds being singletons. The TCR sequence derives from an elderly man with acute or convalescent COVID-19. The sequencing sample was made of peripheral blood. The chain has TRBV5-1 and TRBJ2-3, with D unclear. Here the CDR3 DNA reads TGCGCCAGCAGCTTGGCGGAGGATACGCAGTATTTT. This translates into CASSLAEDTQYF.